A selection of T cell receptor beta chains follows, all from one sample in a study of identical twins. Using its own MiXCR run on the 5' RACE reads, TCRdb lists one record per CDR3 protein. The data show roughly 490,000 distinct CDR3 sequences, 13% to 15% seen once. These data were also reused for a study on yellow fever vaccine responses in identical twins.

Sample: CD4+ T cells sorted from blood. The origin of the receptors is a woman aged 18-30 years in good health. Both conserved end residues are part of each CDR3. Fields, in order: D gene, V gene, clone size, J gene, CDR3 protein, CDR3 DNA. A D gene is named only where the DNA matches it firmly. A clone size is listed for some rows: how often the clone was seen (once, few, many), or a class if it is expanded.

-	TRBV5-1	many	TRBJ2-3	CATPGVPQADTQYF	TGCGCCACCCCGGGCGTACCGCAAGCAGATACGCAGTATTTT
-	TRBV10-3	many	TRBJ2-5	CAISDRAETQYF	TGTGCCATCAGTGACAGGGCAGAGACCCAGTACTTC
-	TRBV2	-	TRBJ2-3	CASGPFKGADTQYF	TGTGCCAGCGGTCCGTTTAAAGGTGCAGATACGCAGTATTTT
TRBD1	TRBV5-1	-	TRBJ2-7	CASSFRTGTSYEQYF	TGCGCCAGCAGCTTCCGGACAGGGACTTCCTACGAGCAGTACTTC
TRBD2	TRBV14	few	TRBJ2-7	CASSQDASGSSYEQYF	TGTGCCAGCAGCCAAGATGCGAGCGGGAGCTCCTACGAGCAGTACTTC
TRBD2	TRBV20-1	few	TRBJ2-7	CSAREGLALYEQYF	TGCAGTGCTAGAGAGGGACTAGCCCTCTACGAGCAGTACTTC
-	TRBV29-1	-	TRBJ2-5	CSELGGAGETQYF	TGCAGCGAGCTAGGGGGGGCAGGAGAGACCCAGTACTTC
-	TRBV7-9	-	TRBJ1-1	CASSISGATEAFF	TGTGCCAGCAGCATAAGCGGGGCCACTGAAGCTTTCTTT
-	TRBV11-2	-	TRBJ2-4	CASSFQGSGGLGAKNIQYF	TGTGCCAGCAGCTTCCAGGGGTCCGGGGGTTTGGGAGCCAAAAACATTCAGTACTTC
TRBD1	TRBV7-3	few	TRBJ2-5	CASSLGQGVGTQYF	TGTGCCAGCAGCTTAGGTCAGGGGGTCGGGACCCAGTACTTC
-	TRBV12-5	-	TRBJ2-7	CASGSSGAPREQYF	TGTGCTAGTGGTTCGTCAGGGGCCCCTCGAGAGCAGTACTTC
TRBD1	TRBV7-2	many	TRBJ2-7	CASSLNRGHEQYF	TGTGCCAGCAGCTTAAACAGGGGCCACGAGCAGTACTTC
TRBD1	TRBV5-1	-	TRBJ2-2	CASSAPTGDTGELFF	TGCGCCAGCAGCGCGCCGACAGGGGACACCGGGGAGCTGTTTTTT
-	TRBV7-9	few	TRBJ2-7	CASSHFGAYEQYF	TGTGCCAGCAGCCACTTTGGGGCCTACGAGCAGTACTTC
TRBD2	TRBV11-2	-	TRBJ2-3	CASSFTTSGRLSTDTQYF	TGTGCCAGCAGCTTCACGACTAGCGGACGACTTAGCACAGATACGCAGTATTTT
-	TRBV6-1	-	TRBJ2-6	CASRGGSAGANVLTF	TGTGCCAGCAGGGGTGGGTCTGCTGGGGCCAACGTCCTGACTTTC
-	TRBV15	few	TRBJ2-3	CATSRQMTSTDTQYF	TGTGCCACCAGCAGACAAATGACTAGCACAGATACGCAGTATTTT
-	TRBV27	-	TRBJ2-5	CASSLFGGHGETQYF	TGTGCCAGCAGTTTATTCGGGGGTCACGGGGAGACCCAGTACTTC
-	TRBV24-1	-	TRBJ2-1	CATSDSVYNEQFF	TGTGCCACCAGTGACAGCGTCTACAATGAGCAGTTCTTC
-	TRBV5-1	-	TRBJ2-1	CASSLRRREQFF	TGCGCCAGCAGCTTAAGGAGGAGGGAGCAGTTCTTC
-	TRBV6-1	few	TRBJ1-2	CASSEAMMSGVSGYTF	TGTGCCAGCAGTGAAGCGATGATGAGCGGAGTGAGCGGCTACACCTTC
-	TRBV20-1	once	TRBJ1-4	CSARLFATNEKLFF	TGCAGTGCTAGACTCTTTGCAACTAATGAAAAACTGTTTTTT
TRBD2	TRBV11-2	-	TRBJ2-7	CASSLAGLAAYEQYF	TGTGCCAGCAGCCTAGCAGGACTAGCGGCCTACGAGCAGTACTTC
TRBD1	TRBV28	few	TRBJ1-5	CASLRDSEDSNQPQHF	TGTGCCAGCCTCAGGGACAGCGAGGATAGCAATCAGCCCCAGCATTTT
-	TRBV15	-	TRBJ2-7	CATSRDGYEQYF	TGTGCCACCAGCAGGGACGGCTACGAGCAGTACTTC
-	TRBV20-1	-	TRBJ1-1	CSARMQNTEAFF	TGCAGTGCTAGGATGCAGAACACTGAAGCTTTCTTT
-	TRBV19	few	TRBJ2-7	CASSTAGYEQYF	TGTGCCAGTAGTACGGCTGGCTACGAGCAGTACTTC
-	TRBV3-1	-	TRBJ2-5	CASSPYAGEETQYF	TGTGCCAGCAGCCCTTATGCCGGTGAAGAGACCCAGTACTTC
-	TRBV2	few	TRBJ2-3	CASSERGHRTGTQYF	TGTGCCAGCAGTGAACGTGGGCATCGGACGGGAACGCAGTATTTT
-	TRBV6-5	-	TRBJ2-3	CASSYSRPGASTDTQYF	TGTGCCAGCAGTTACTCGAGACCAGGGGCTAGCACAGATACGCAGTATTTT
TRBD1	TRBV12-3/TRBV12-4	many	TRBJ2-7	CASSTDRGAYEQYF	TGTGCCAGCAGTACCGACAGGGGTGCCTACGAGCAGTACTTC
-	TRBV7-9	-	TRBJ1-4	CASSGEKLFF	TGTGCCAGCTCTGGTGAAAAACTGTTTTTT
-	TRBV24-1	-	TRBJ2-3	CATSDAGDSARPDTQYF	TGTGCCACCAGTGATGCGGGGGACAGCGCCAGGCCAGATACGCAGTATTTT
-	TRBV12-3/TRBV12-4	many	TRBJ2-1	CASSPYGGNYNEQFF	TGTGCCAGCAGTCCCTACGGCGGGAACTACAATGAGCAGTTCTTC
-	TRBV5-5	-	TRBJ1-5	CASSLLFNQPQHF	TGTGCCAGCAGCTTGTTGTTCAATCAGCCCCAGCATTTT
-	TRBV29-1	few	TRBJ2-1	CSAKATGIEQFF	TGCAGCGCCAAGGCAACAGGGATTGAGCAGTTCTTC
-	TRBV3-1	many	TRBJ2-1	CASSPGLLSSYNEQFF	TGTGCCAGCAGCCCGGGACTTCTTAGCTCCTACAATGAGCAGTTCTTC
-	TRBV3-1	-	TRBJ2-5	CASSRNVGASYF	TGTGCCAGCAGCCGAAACGTCGGGGCTTCGTACTTC
-	TRBV12-3/TRBV12-4	many	TRBJ1-1	CASGNTEAFF	TGTGCCAGCGGAAACACTGAAGCTTTCTTT
-	TRBV5-4	-	TRBJ2-7	CASSLAPGRIEQYF	TGTGCCAGCAGCTTGGCTCCGGGCCGCATCGAGCAGTACTTC
TRBD2	TRBV6-5	-	TRBJ2-2	CASSYIGTSGRAGTGELFF	TGTGCCAGCAGCTACATTGGGACTAGCGGGAGGGCAGGAACCGGGGAGCTGTTTTTT
TRBD1	TRBV4-2	-	TRBJ2-6	CASSQTTGARSGANVLTF	TGTGCCAGCAGCCAAACGACAGGGGCCCGCTCTGGGGCCAACGTCCTGACTTTC
TRBD2	TRBV6-2/TRBV6-3	-	TRBJ2-1	CASSYPGLAGGTPYNEQFF	TGTGCCAGCAGTTACCCCGGACTAGCGGGGGGGACGCCCTACAATGAGCAGTTCTTC
-	TRBV9	many	TRBJ2-5	CASSGDLYQETQYF	TGTGCCAGCAGCGGGGACCTGTACCAAGAGACCCAGTACTTC
-	TRBV18	few	TRBJ2-7	CASSAGRTFGAEQYF	TGTGCCAGCTCAGCGGGACGAACGTTCGGGGCCGAGCAGTACTTC
-	TRBV6-2/TRBV6-3	-	TRBJ1-5	CASSYSTNQPQHF	TGTGCCAGCAGTTACTCTACCAATCAGCCCCAGCATTTT
TRBD2	TRBV6-4	once	TRBJ2-3	CASSDLAGSDTQYF	TGTGCCAGCAGTGATCTAGCGGGTTCAGATACGCAGTATTTT
TRBD2	TRBV4-1	few	TRBJ2-1	CASSQFGGGPLDEQFF	TGCGCCAGCAGCCAATTTGGCGGGGGGCCTCTCGATGAGCAGTTCTTC
-	TRBV25-1	many	TRBJ2-5	CASSETGGLRETQYF	TGTGCCAGCAGTGAGACTGGAGGGTTGAGGGAGACCCAGTACTTC
TRBD1	TRBV7-2	-	TRBJ2-2	CASSQRQGVPGELFF	TGTGCCAGCAGCCAACGACAGGGGGTCCCCGGGGAGCTGTTTTTT
-	TRBV11-2	-	TRBJ2-5	CASSPRVSETQYF	TGTGCCAGCAGCCCCCGGGTCTCGGAAACCCAGTACTTC
-	TRBV10-3	-	TRBJ2-3	CAIRQGASTDTQYF	TGTGCCATCAGACAGGGAGCTAGCACAGATACGCAGTATTTT